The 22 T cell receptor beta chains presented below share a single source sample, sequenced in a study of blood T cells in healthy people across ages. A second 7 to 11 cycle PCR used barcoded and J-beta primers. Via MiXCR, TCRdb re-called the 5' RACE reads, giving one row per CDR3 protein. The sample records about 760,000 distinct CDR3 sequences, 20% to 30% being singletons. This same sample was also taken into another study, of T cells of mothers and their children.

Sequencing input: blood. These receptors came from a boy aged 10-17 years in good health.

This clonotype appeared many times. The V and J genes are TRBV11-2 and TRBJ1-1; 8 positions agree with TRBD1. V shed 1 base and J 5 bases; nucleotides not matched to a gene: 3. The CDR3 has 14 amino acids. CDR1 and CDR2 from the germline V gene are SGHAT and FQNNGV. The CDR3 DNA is TGTGCCAGCAGCTTAGCCAGGGGGCGGACTGAAGCTTTCTTT. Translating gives CASSLARGRTEAFF.

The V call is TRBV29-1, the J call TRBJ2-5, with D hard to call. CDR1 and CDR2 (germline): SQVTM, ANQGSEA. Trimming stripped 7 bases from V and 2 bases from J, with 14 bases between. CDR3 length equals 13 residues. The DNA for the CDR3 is TGCAGCGCTGAGCACAGCGAACAAGAGACCCAGTACTTC. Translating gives CSAEHSEQETQYF.

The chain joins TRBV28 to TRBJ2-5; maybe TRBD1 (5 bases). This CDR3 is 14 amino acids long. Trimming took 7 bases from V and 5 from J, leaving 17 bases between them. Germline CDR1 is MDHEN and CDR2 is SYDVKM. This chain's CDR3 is CASNYRGALETQYF. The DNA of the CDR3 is TGTGCCAGCAACTACCGTGGGGCGTTGGAGACCCAGTACTTC.

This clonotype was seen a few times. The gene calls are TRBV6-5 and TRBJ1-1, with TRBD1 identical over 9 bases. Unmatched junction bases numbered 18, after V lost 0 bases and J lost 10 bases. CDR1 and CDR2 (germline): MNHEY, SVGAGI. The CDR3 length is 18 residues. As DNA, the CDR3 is TGTGCCAGCAGTTACTCGAAAGGAGTACAGGGGGCAACCCGAGGAGCTTTCTTT. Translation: CASSYSKGVQGATRGAFF.

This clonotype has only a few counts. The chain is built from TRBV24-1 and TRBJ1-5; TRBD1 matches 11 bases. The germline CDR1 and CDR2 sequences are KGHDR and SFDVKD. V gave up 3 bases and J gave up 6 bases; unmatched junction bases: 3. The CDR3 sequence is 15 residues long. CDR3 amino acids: CATSDTGTGGQPQHF. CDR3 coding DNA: TGTGCCACCAGTGATACCGGGACAGGGGGTCAGCCCCAGCATTTT.

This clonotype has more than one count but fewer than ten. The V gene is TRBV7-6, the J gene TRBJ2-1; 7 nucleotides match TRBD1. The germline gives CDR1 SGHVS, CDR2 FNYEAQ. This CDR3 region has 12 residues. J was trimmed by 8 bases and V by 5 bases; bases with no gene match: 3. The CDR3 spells CASSPRGYEQFF. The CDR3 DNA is TGTGCCAGCAGCCCCAGGGGGTATGAGCAGTTCTTC.

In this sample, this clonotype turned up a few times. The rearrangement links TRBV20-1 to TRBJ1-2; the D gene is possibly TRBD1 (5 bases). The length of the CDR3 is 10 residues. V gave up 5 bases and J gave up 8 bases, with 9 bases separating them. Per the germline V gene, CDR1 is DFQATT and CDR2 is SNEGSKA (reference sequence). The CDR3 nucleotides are TGCAGTGCTTCCAGGGACGGCTACACCTTC. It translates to CSASRDGYTF.

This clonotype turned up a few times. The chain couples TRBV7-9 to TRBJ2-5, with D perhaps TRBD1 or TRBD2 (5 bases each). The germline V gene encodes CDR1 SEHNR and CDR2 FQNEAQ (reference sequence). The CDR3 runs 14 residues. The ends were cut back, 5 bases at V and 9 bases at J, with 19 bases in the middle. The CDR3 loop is CASSRGRLEGAQYF. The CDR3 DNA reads TGTGCCAGCAGCCGAGGGAGACTGGAAGGGGCCCAGTACTTC. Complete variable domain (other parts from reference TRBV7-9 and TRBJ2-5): DTGVSQNPRHKITKRGQNVTFRCDPISEHNRLYWYRQTLGQGPEFLTYFQNEAQLEKSRLLSDRFSAERPKGSFSTLEIQRTEQGDSAMYLCASSRGRLEGAQYFGPGTRLLVL.

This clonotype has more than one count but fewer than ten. DNA of the CDR3: TGCGCCAGCAGCTCCGACCCGCGGGGCCCCTATGGCTACACCTTC. Its translation: CASSSDPRGPYGYTF. V and J are TRBV5-1 and TRBJ1-2; maybe TRBD1 (5 bases). The V end was cut by 3 bases, the J end by 4 bases, with 16 bases between. The CDR3 is 15 amino acids. Germline V lookup: CDR1 SGHRS, CDR2 YFSETQ.

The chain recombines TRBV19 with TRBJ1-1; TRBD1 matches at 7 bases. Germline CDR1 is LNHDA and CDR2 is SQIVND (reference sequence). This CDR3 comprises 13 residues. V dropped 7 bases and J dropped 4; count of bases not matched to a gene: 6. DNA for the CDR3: TGTGCCAGTAAGAAGGGGGCTGGCACTGAAGCTTTCTTT. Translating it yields CASKKGAGTEAFF.

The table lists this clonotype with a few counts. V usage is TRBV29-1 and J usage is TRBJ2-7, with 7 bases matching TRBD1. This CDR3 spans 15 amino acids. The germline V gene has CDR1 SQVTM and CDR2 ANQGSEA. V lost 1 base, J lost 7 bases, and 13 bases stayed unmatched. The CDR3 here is CSVEVNGQGDWEQYF. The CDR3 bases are TGCAGCGTTGAAGTAAATGGCCAGGGGGATTGGGAGCAGTACTTC.

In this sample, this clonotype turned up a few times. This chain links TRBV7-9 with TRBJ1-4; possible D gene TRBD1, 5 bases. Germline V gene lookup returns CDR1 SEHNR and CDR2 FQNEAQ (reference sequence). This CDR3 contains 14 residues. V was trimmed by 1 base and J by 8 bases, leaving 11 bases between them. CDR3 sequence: CASSLDRLGEKLFF. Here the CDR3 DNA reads TGTGCCAGCAGCTTAGACAGGCTAGGGGAAAAACTGTTTTTT.

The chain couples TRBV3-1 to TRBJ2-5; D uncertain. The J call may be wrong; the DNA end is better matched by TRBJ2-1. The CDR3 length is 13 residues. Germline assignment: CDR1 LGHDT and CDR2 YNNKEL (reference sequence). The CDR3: CASSDIGWPEQFF. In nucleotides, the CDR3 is TGTGCCAGCAGTGATATAGGGTGGCCTGAGCAGTTCTTC.

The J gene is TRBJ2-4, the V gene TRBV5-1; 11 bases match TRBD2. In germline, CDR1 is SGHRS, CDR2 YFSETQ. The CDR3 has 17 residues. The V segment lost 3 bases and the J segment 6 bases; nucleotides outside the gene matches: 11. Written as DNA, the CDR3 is TGCGCCAGCAGCTCCCACGCACTAGCGGGGGCGGTAAACATTCAGTACTTC. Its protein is CASSSHALAGAVNIQYF.

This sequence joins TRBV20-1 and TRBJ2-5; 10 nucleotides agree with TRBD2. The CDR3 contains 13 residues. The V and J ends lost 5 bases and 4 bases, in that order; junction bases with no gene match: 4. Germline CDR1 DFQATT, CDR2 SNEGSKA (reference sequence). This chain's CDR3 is CSAAGLARETQYF. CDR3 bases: TGCAGTGCTGCGGGACTAGCGAGAGAGACCCAGTACTTC.

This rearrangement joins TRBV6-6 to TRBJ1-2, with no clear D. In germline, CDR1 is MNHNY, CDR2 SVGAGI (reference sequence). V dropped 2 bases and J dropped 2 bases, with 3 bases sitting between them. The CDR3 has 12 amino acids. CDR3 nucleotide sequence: TGTGCCAGCAGTTACGAAAACTATGGCTACACCTTC. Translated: CASSYENYGYTF.

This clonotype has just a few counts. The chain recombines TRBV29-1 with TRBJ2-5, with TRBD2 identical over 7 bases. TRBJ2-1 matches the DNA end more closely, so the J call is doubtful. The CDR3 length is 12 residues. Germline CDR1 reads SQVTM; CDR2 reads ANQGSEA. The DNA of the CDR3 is TGCAGCGTTGAGACCTGGGGGGGTGAGCAGTTCTTC. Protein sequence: CSVETWGGEQFF.

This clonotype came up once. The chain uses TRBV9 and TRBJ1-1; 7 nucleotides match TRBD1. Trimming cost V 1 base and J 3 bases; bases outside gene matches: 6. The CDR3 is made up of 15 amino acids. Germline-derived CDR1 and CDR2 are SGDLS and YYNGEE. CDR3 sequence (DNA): TGTGCCAGCAGCGTAAGGGGGCTAATGGACACTGAAGCTTTCTTT. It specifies CASSVRGLMDTEAFF.

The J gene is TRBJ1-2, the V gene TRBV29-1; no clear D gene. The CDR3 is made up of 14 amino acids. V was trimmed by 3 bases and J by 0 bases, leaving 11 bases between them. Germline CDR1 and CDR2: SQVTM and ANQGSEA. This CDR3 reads CSVERRLANYGYTF. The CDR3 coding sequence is TGCAGCGTTGAGCGTAGACTCGCTAACTATGGCTACACCTTC.

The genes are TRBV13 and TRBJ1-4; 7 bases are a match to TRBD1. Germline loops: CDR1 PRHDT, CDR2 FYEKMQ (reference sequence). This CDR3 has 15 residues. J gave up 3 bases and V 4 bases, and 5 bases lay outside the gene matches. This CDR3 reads CASSSRDSSNEKLFF. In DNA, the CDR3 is TGTGCCAGCAGCTCCCGGGACAGTTCTAATGAAAAACTGTTTTTT.

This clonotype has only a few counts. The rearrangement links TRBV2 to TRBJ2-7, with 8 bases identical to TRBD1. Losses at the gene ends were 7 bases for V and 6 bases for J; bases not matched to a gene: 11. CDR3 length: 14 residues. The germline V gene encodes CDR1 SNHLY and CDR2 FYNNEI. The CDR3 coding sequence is TGTGCCAGCATCCTGGACAGGGATTCCCTCGAGCAGTACTTC. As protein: CASILDRDSLEQYF.

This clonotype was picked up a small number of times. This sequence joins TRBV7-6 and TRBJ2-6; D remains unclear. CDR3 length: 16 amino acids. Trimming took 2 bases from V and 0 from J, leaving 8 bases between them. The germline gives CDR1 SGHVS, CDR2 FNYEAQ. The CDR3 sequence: CASSLRRNSGANVLTF. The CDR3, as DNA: TGTGCCAGCAGCTTACGACGTAACTCTGGGGCCAACGTCCTGACTTTC.